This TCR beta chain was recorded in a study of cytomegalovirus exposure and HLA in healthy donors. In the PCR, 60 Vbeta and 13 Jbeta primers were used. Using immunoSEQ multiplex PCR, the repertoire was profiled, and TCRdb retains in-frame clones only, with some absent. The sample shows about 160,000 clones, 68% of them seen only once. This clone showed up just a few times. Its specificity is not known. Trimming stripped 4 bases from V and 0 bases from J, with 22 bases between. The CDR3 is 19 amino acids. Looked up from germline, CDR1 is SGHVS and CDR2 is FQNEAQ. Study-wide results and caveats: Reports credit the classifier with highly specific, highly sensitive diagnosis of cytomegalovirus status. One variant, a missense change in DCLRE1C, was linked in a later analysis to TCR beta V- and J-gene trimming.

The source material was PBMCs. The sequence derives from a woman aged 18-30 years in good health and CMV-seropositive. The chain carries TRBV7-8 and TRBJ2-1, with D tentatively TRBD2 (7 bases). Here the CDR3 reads CASSWTAGHSLSSYNEQFF. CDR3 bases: TGTGCCAGCAGCTGGACAGCGGGGCATTCCCTCAGCTCCTACAATGAGCAGTTCTTC. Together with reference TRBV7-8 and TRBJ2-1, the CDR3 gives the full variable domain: GAGVSQSPRYKVAKRGQDVALRCDPISGHVSLFWYQQALGQGPEFLTYFQNEAQLDKSGLPSDRFFAERPEGSVSTLKIQRTQQEDSAVYLCASSWTAGHSLSSYNEQFFGPGTRLTVL.